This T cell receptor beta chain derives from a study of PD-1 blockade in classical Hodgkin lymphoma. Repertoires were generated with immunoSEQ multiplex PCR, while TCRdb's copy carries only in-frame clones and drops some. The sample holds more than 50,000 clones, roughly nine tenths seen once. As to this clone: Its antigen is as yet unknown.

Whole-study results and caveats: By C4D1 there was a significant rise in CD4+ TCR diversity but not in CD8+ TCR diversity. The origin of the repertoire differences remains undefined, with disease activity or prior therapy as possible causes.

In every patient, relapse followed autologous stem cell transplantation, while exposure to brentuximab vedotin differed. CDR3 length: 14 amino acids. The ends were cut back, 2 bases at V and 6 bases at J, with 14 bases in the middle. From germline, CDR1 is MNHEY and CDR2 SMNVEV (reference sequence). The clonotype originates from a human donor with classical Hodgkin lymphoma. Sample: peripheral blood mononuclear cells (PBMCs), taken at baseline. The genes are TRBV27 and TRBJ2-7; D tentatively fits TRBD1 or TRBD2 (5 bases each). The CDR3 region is CASSLHRWGSEQYF. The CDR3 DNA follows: TGTGCCAGCAGTTTACATAGGTGGGGGAGCGAGCAGTACTTC.